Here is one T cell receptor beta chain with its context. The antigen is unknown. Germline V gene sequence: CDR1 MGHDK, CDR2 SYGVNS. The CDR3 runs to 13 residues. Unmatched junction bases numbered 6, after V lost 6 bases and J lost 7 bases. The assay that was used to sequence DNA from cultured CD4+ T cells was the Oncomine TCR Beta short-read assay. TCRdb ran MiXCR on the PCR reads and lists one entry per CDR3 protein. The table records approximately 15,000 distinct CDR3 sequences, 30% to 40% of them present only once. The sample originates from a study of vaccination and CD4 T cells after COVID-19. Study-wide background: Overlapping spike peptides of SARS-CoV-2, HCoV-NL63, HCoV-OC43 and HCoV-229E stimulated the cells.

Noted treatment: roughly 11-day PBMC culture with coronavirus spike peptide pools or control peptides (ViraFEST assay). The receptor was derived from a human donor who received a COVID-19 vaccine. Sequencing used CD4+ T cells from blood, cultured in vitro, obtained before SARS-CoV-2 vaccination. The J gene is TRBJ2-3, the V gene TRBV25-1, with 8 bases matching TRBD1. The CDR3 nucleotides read TGTGCCAGCAGGGGGACAGGCTTACATACGCAGTATTTT. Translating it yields CASRGTGLHTQYF.